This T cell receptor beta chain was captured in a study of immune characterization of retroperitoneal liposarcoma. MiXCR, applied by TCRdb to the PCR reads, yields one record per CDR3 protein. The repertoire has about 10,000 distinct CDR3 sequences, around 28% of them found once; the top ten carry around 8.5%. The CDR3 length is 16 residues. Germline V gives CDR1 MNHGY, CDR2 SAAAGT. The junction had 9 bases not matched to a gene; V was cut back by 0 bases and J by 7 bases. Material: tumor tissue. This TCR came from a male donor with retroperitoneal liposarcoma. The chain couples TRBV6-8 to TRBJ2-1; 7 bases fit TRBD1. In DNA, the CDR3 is TGTGCCAGCAGTTACTCGAGAAGGGGGCATGGGAATGAGCAGTTCTTC. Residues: CASSYSRRGHGNEQFF.